This TCR beta chain was retrieved from a study of beta chain features in type 1 diabetes. Study-wide context: What patients shared with healthy donors was a similar profile of age, gender and cell yields. Whole-study results and caveats: When cDNA is sequenced, cells with high TCR expression could be over-represented.

Germline V lookup: CDR1 SQVTM, CDR2 ANQGSEA. The CDR3 is made up of 12 amino acids. The V end was cut by 4 bases, the J end by 6 bases, with 12 bases between. Reverse transcription of all isolated RNA meant that expressed TCRB transcripts were sequenced. Method: immunoSEQ multiplex PCR; TCRdb's copy keeps in-frame clones and lacks some. The sample lists 350,000 or so clones, roughly 21% seen once, with under 0.05% in the top ten. This clone has more than one count but fewer than ten. Antigen unknown. The chain links TRBV29-1 to TRBJ1-1, with D possibly TRBD1 on 5 matching bases. The sequence derives from a woman aged 18-30 years in good health. The sequenced material came from naive CD4+ T cells from blood. The CDR3 here is CSVGSRVSEAFF. In DNA form, the CDR3 reads TGCAGCGTTGGATCCAGGGTTTCTGAAGCTTTCTTT.